This T cell receptor beta chain was obtained from a study of shared clonotypes between healthy human individuals. Study as a whole: The study drew on a couple of women and a few men aged 18 to 49 as donors. The study used three CD4 naive, three CD4 memory, two CD8 naive and one CD8 memory plate per donor. Study-wide results and caveats: Richness estimates generally favored naive over memory subsets.

The study separated CD4+ cells into CD45RA+ naive and CD45RA-negative memory subsets. The assay was immunoSEQ multiplex PCR, and TCRdb's table has in-frame clones only and misses some. This table holds almost 750,000 clones, approximately 77% found once. The CDR3 is 14 residues long. Trimming pared 6 bases from V and 2 bases from J, leaving 14 bases between. Per germline, CDR1 WNHNN and CDR2 SYGVQD (reference sequence). By share, this clone ranks as medium-sized. Its antigen remains unidentified. The TCR originated in a woman aged 25 to 45 in good health. Source material: memory CD4+ T cells sorted from blood. Subset specified: CD45RA-negative fraction. The chain recombines TRBV10-1 with TRBJ2-7; D tentatively fits TRBD1 or TRBD2 (5 bases each). The CDR3, as DNA: TGCGCCAGCAGCCGGGATCCGGGGCCCTACGAGCAGTACTTC. Protein product: CASSRDPGPYEQYF.